Listed below are T cell receptor beta chains from one sample, sequenced in a study of glioma-infiltrating T cells after dendritic cell vaccination. TCRdb's table, derived via immunoSEQ multiplex PCR, lists solely in-frame clones and lacks some. The profile shows roughly 85,000 clones, 85% of them singletons. This material consisted of blood, taken after dendritic cell vaccination. These receptors all come from a human donor with glioblastoma. The CDR3 runs from the conserved cysteine through the conserved F or W. The D gene is left open where the match is weak. The size of a clone is reported for some rows only, either as once, few or many, or as a class for expanded clones.

j_call: TRBJ1-1; clone_size: once; v_call: TRBV5-4; d_call: TRBD1; cdr3_aa: CASSLDRGGPTEAFF; cdr3_nt: TGTGCCAGCAGCTTGGACAGGGGGGGCCCCACTGAAGCTTTCTTT
j_call: TRBJ2-3; clone_size: NA; v_call: TRBV5-1; d_call: TRBD1; cdr3_aa: CASSLDRGRADTQYF; cdr3_nt: TGCGCCAGCAGCTTGGACAGGGGGCGCGCAGATACGCAGTATTTT
j_call: TRBJ2-3; clone_size: NA; v_call: TRBV29-1; d_call: NA; cdr3_aa: CSVGVRGFADTQYF; cdr3_nt: TGCAGCGTTGGCGTCAGGGGATTTGCAGATACGCAGTATTTT
j_call: TRBJ2-7; clone_size: NA; v_call: TRBV5-4; d_call: NA; cdr3_aa: CASSLGGDSAREQYF; cdr3_nt: TGTGCCAGCAGCTTGGGCGGGGACAGCGCCCGAGAGCAGTACTTC
j_call: TRBJ1-2; clone_size: NA; v_call: TRBV28; d_call: NA; cdr3_aa: CASSPAGANYGYTF; cdr3_nt: TGTGCCAGCAGTCCGGCGGGGGCCAACTATGGCTACACCTTC
j_call: TRBJ2-1; clone_size: NA; v_call: TRBV2; d_call: NA; cdr3_aa: CATLQGPVNEQFF; cdr3_nt: TGTGCCACCCTTCAGGGGCCCGTCAATGAGCAGTTCTTC
j_call: TRBJ2-7; clone_size: once; v_call: TRBV10-3; d_call: TRBD1; cdr3_aa: CAISAFRTGAYEQYF; cdr3_nt: TGTGCCATCAGTGCGTTTCGGACAGGGGCCTACGAGCAGTACTTC
j_call: TRBJ2-4; clone_size: once; v_call: TRBV4-1; d_call: TRBD2; cdr3_aa: CASSPILGLVPIQYF; cdr3_nt: TGCGCCAGCAGCCCCATCCTCGGACTAGTACCTATTCAGTACTTC
j_call: TRBJ1-1; clone_size: once; v_call: TRBV30; d_call: NA; cdr3_aa: CAWSVAVAEAFF; cdr3_nt: TGTGCCTGGAGTGTAGCCGTGGCTGAAGCTTTCTTT
j_call: TRBJ1-1; clone_size: NA; v_call: TRBV2; d_call: TRBD1; cdr3_aa: CASRGGQQQQEAFF; cdr3_nt: TGTGCCAGCAGGGGGGGACAGCAGCAACAAGAAGCTTTCTTT